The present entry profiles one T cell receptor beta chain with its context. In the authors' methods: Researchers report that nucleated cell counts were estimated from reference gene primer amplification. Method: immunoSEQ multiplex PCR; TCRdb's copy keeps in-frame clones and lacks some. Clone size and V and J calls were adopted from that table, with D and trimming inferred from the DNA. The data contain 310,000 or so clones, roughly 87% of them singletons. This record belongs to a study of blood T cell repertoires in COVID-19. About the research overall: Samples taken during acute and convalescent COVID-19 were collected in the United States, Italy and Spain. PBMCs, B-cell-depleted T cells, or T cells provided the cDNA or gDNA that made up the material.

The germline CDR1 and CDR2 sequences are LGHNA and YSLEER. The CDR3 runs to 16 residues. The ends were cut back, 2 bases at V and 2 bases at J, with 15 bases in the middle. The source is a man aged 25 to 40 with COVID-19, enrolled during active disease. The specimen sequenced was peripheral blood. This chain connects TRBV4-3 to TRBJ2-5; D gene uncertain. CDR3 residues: CASSQRIPGAQETQYF. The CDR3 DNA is TGCGCCAGCAGCCAACGCATCCCGGGTGCACAAGAGACCCAGTACTTC.